This TCR beta chain derives from a study of regulatory T cells in long-lasting Graves disease. Study-level findings and limits: Thyroid tissue was not studied; only peripheral blood was.

Libraries of TCR beta came from iRepertoire HTBI primers plus Arm-PCR of CDR3 regions. TCRdb called the multiplex PCR reads again in MiXCR, with one record for every CDR3 protein. The sample records around 400,000 distinct CDR3 sequences, 20% to 30% being singletons. Time point specified: persistent/refractory GD, antithyroid drugs over 5 years with positive TRAb. There was RNA extracted from PBMCs, and the TCR library was made from it. Trimming cost V 2 bases and J 0 bases; bases outside gene matches: 8. The CDR3 runs 17 residues. Germline V lookup: CDR1 ENHRY, CDR2 SYGVKD. Concerning this clonotype itself: The antigen is not known. Since no conserved phenylalanine or tryptophan closes the CDR3, a read error is the likely cause.

The chain uses TRBV10-3 and TRBJ1-1; 8 bases are shared with TRBD1. The TCR sequence derives from a female donor with Graves disease. Sample: peripheral blood mononuclear cells (PBMCs), taken when the disease was refractory, from a patient treated with antithyroid drugs. CDR3 loop: CAISEGLGQGLNTEAFL. CDR3 bases: TGTGCCATCAGTGAGGGTCTCGGACAGGGACTGAACACTGAAGCTTTCCTT.